A single sample is the source of the 9 T cell receptor beta chains below, sequenced in a study of blood T cell repertoires in COVID-19. Sequenced by immunoSEQ multiplex PCR; TCRdb stores in-frame clones only, minus some. The sample has approximately 440,000 clones; 88% are singletons. Material for sequencing was peripheral blood. All receptors come from a woman aged 45-65 years with COVID-19, enrolled during active disease.

As concerns this clone: The same CDR3 also results from other DNA sequences found in this sample. J is TRBJ2-1 and V is TRBV19, with 8 positions matching TRBD1. The CDR3 is 13 residues long. Germline V gene sequence: CDR1 LNHDA, CDR2 SQIVND (reference sequence). Germline trimming cut 6 bases from V and 4 bases from J; bases unmatched to any gene: 2. CDR3 DNA sequence: TGTGCCAGTAGGACAGGGGTATACAATGAGCAGTTCTTC. It specifies CASRTGVYNEQFF.

The gene calls are TRBV7-2 and TRBJ2-4; 7 positions agree with TRBD1. Germline lookup yields CDR1 SGHTA and CDR2 FQGNSA. Trimming cost V 3 bases and J 3 bases; bases outside gene matches: 5. CDR3 size: 15 residues. In nucleotides, the CDR3 is TGTGCCAGCAGCTTCATAGACAGGGACAAAAACATTCAGTACTTC. Translation gives CASSFIDRDKNIQYF.

In DNA form, the CDR3 reads TGTGCCAGCAGCGACAGGGGCGCTAATTCACCCCTCCACTTT. It translates to CASSDRGANSPLHF. This chain links TRBV9 with TRBJ1-6, with 7 bases aligning to TRBD1. Germline lookup yields CDR1 SGDLS and CDR2 YYNGEE. The CDR3 is made up of 14 amino acids. V lost 3 bases, J lost 6 bases, and 3 bases stayed unmatched. The whole variable domain, filled in from reference TRBV9 and TRBJ1-6, reads DSGVTQTPKHLITATGQRVTLRCSPRSGDLSVYWYQQSLDQGLQFLIQYYNGEERAKGNILERFSAQQFPDLHSELNLSSLELGDSALYFCASSDRGANSPLHFGNGTRLTVT.

The chain joins TRBV24-1 to TRBJ2-7; the D gene is possibly TRBD1 (5 bases). The CDR3 runs 13 residues. CDR1 is KGHDR, CDR2 SFDVKD, per germline. V gave up 4 bases and J gave up 3 bases, with 9 bases separating them. CDR3 nucleotides: TGTGCCACCAGTGACTCGGACAACTACGAGCAGTACTTC. It is translated as CATSDSDNYEQYF.

The chain carries TRBV4-1 and TRBJ1-1; 9 bases match TRBD1. The ends lost 5 bases at V and 4 bases at J; junction bases unmatched: 14. Germline CDR1 MGHRA, CDR2 YSYEKL. The CDR3 runs 17 residues. The CDR3 here is CASSAQGGTGLSTEAFF. CDR3 DNA: TGCGCCAGCAGCGCTCAGGGGGGGACAGGGCTCTCCACTGAAGCTTTCTTT.

The genes are TRBV10-3 and TRBJ1-2, with 7 bases identical to TRBD1. The junction had 9 bases not matched to a gene; V was cut back by 4 bases and J by 4 bases. CDR1 ENHRY and CDR2 SYGVKD come from the germline V gene. CDR3 length equals 15 residues. The CDR3 DNA is TGTGCCATCAGTGCTGTAGGACAGGAAGTCTATGGCTACACCTTC. Its protein product is CAISAVGQEVYGYTF.

This chain joins TRBV19 and TRBJ1-1; D not resolved. CDR1 is LNHDA and CDR2 is SQIVND in the germline V gene (reference sequence). This CDR3 has 13 residues. The germline V and J ends were trimmed by 7 bases and 0 bases, with 9 bases remaining between them. The chain's CDR3 is CASTSDLNTEAFF. The CDR3 nucleotides are TGTGCCAGTACCTCCGACTTGAACACTGAAGCTTTCTTT.

The table lists this clone with a count of one. The chain recombines TRBV9 with TRBJ1-1, with TRBD1 identical over 8 bases. J gave up 6 bases and V 3 bases, and 7 bases lay outside the gene matches. CDR1 SGDLS and CDR2 YYNGEE come from the germline V gene. The length of the CDR3 is 14 residues. CDR3 sequence (DNA): TGTGCCAGCAGCGCCGCCCCGACAGGGGCTGAAGCTTTCTTT. Protein: CASSAAPTGAEAFF. Drawing the rest from reference TRBV9 and TRBJ1-1, the complete variable domain is DSGVTQTPKHLITATGQRVTLRCSPRSGDLSVYWYQQSLDQGLQFLIQYYNGEERAKGNILERFSAQQFPDLHSELNLSSLELGDSALYFCASSAAPTGAEAFFGQGTRLTVV.

The V call is TRBV5-8, the J call TRBJ1-4; D unresolved. The CDR3 contains 12 residues. The V end was cut by 4 bases, the J end by 11 bases, with 12 bases between. The germline gives CDR1 SGHTS, CDR2 YDEGEE. The CDR3: CASSLMEVKLFF. CDR3 bases: TGTGCCAGCAGCCTCATGGAGGTGAAACTGTTTTTT.